A selection of T cell receptor beta chains follows, all from one sample in a study of cytomegalovirus exposure and HLA in healthy donors. The repertoire was sequenced with immunoSEQ multiplex PCR; TCRdb's copy has only in-frame clones and lacks some. In the table there are around 130,000 clones, about 76% of which are singletons. The sequenced sample was PBMCs. The receptors were sampled from a man aged 35 to 55 in good health and CMV-seropositive. Each CDR3 is given with its conserved first and last residue. A D gene is named only where the DNA matches it firmly. Size is omitted from some rows. Given values are once, few, many or a class for expanded clones.

clone_size j_call cdr3_length d_call v_call cdr3_nt cdr3_aa
few TRBJ2-1 16 TRBD2 TRBV5-4 TGTGCCAGCAGCTTGGCGGGACTAGCGGGGATGGAGGAGCAGTTCTTC CASSLAGLAGMEEQFF
- TRBJ1-5 15 - TRBV6-6 TGTGCCAGCAGGGAAACAGGGACCCGTAGTCAGCCCCAGCATTTT CASRETGTRSQPQHF
- TRBJ1-6 14 - TRBV5-8 TGTGCCAGCAGCCGGCAGGCCTATAATTCACCCCTCCACTTT CASSRQAYNSPLHF
once TRBJ2-2 16 - TRBV15 TGTGCCACCAGCAGAGAGAGGACAGCGAACACCGGGGAGCTGTTTTTT CATSRERTANTGELFF
once TRBJ1-4 14 TRBD1 TRBV30 TGTGCCTTGATAGACAGGGCCGGTAATGAAAAACTGTTTTTT CALIDRAGNEKLFF
- TRBJ2-2 17 TRBD1 TRBV7-6 TGTGCCAGCAGCTTACTTCAAGGGACAGGGAACACCGGGGAGCTGTTTTTT CASSLLQGTGNTGELFF
few TRBJ1-3 15 - TRBV4-2 TGTGCCAGCAGCCAAGAACTCCCCTCTGGAAACACCATATATTTT CASSQELPSGNTIYF
- TRBJ1-1 16 - TRBV7-2 TGTGCCAGCAGCTTACGGGGGGCGAGGGGAAACACTGAAGCTTTCTTT CASSLRGARGNTEAFF
- TRBJ2-3 14 TRBD2 TRBV29-1 TGCAGCGGCCTACTAGCGGGAGCTAGTGATACGCAGTATTTT CSGLLAGASDTQYF
- TRBJ2-5 16 TRBD2 TRBV11-2 TGTGCCAGCAGCTTGACTAGCGGGACGGGGTGGGAGACCCAGTACTTC CASSLTSGTGWETQYF
- TRBJ1-3 17 - TRBV4-2 TGTGCCAGCAGCCAAGAGCCTAGAGGACTCTCTGGAAACACCATATATTTT CASSQEPRGLSGNTIYF
- TRBJ1-2 13 - TRBV2 TGTGCCAGCAGTAAAACTGGTAACTATGGCTGCACCTTC CASSKTGNYGCTF
- TRBJ2-2 18 TRBD2 TRBV9 TGTGCCAGCAGCTTACGACCGGGACTAGACTCGAACACCGGGGAGCTGTTTTTT CASSLRPGLDSNTGELFF
- TRBJ2-1 13 TRBD1 TRBV28 TGTGCCAGCAAGGAGACAGGGCCGAATGAGCAATTCTTC CASKETGPNEQFF
once TRBJ2-7 14 TRBD2 TRBV5-4 TGTGCCAGCAGCTTCAGCGGGGACGTCTACGAGCAGTACTTC CASSFSGDVYEQYF
once TRBJ2-2 15 - TRBV6-5 TGTGCCAGCAGTACAGGGGGAGGGAGGATAGGGGAGCTGTTTTTT CASSTGGGRIGELFF
- TRBJ1-2 14 - TRBV2 TGTGCCAGCAGTGAAGACGGAAGGAGCTATGGCTACACCTTC CASSEDGRSYGYTF
few TRBJ2-1 16 - TRBV5-1 TGCGCCAGCAGCGGACGACTACCCCGCTCCTACAATGAGCAGTTCTTC CASSGRLPRSYNEQFF
- TRBJ2-1 18 TRBD2 TRBV7-9 TGTGCCAGCAGCCCGGGACTAGCGGGAGGGGAATCCTACAATGAGCAGTTCTTC CASSPGLAGGESYNEQFF
- TRBJ1-3 14 - TRBV9 TGTGCCAGCAGCGTAGCGCGCTCTGGAAACACCATATATTTT CASSVARSGNTIYF
- TRBJ1-6 15 - TRBV7-9 TGTGCCAGCAGCACCATAACAGGGTACAATTCACCCCTCCACTTT CASSTITGYNSPLHF
- TRBJ2-1 14 - TRBV5-6 TGTGCCAGCACCCACGGGGAAGGCCACAATGAGCAGTTCTTC CASTHGEGHNEQFF
- TRBJ2-7 15 - TRBV18 TGTGCCAGCTCACCTAACAGGGCCCTATCCTACGAGCAGTACTTC CASSPNRALSYEQYF
- TRBJ1-1 13 - TRBV21-1 TGTGCCAGCAGCAAGGACAGGTTCAGGCGGGCTTTCTTT CASSKDRFRRAFF
- TRBJ1-5 14 - TRBV4-2 TGTGCCAGCAGCCGGGGAGGGGAAAGTCAGCCCCAGCATTTT CASSRGGESQPQHF
- TRBJ1-1 15 TRBD1 TRBV5-6 TGTGCCAGCACCGCCGGCGGACAGGGTCACACTGAAGCTTTCTTT CASTAGGQGHTEAFF
- TRBJ2-1 16 TRBD2 TRBV10-3 TGTGCCATCAAGAATCCACTAGCGGGGGGACTCAATGAGCAGTTCTTC CAIKNPLAGGLNEQFF
- TRBJ2-6 18 - TRBV9 TGTGCCAGCAGCGTAGATCCAGGGTGGGGCACTGGGGCCAACGTCCTGACTTTC CASSVDPGWGTGANVLTF
- TRBJ2-7 14 - TRBV10-3 TGTGCCATCAGGGGGGGAGCGGACCTGGGGGAGCAGTACTTC CAIRGGADLGEQYF
- TRBJ2-7 14 TRBD1 TRBV5-1 TGCGCCAGCAGCTTTGGGACAGGGGTCTACGAGCAGTACTTC CASSFGTGVYEQYF
- TRBJ1-1 16 TRBD1 TRBV7-9 TGTGCCAGCAGCCCAGACAGGGGGGATCCGAACACTGAAGCTTTCTTT CASSPDRGDPNTEAFF
- TRBJ2-5 16 - TRBV5-4 TGTGCCAGCAGCCCGACCTCGAGGGGGAAACAAGAGACCCAGTACTTC CASSPTSRGKQETQYF
few TRBJ1-3 18 - TRBV7-6 TGTGCCAGCAGCGTAATATCAAGAGGGCCCAGCGCCGGAAACACCATATATTTT CASSVISRGPSAGNTIYF
- TRBJ2-7 14 - TRBV7-6 TGTGCCAGCAGCTTAGGTGGTCGGTCCTACGAGCAGTACTTC CASSLGGRSYEQYF
few TRBJ1-3 15 - TRBV4-2 TGTGCCAGCAGCCTCCTCGCTACAGGGGGAAACACCATATATTTT CASSLLATGGNTIYF
- TRBJ2-1 14 - TRBV27 TGTGCCAGCAGTTTTGGACTAGGGGGGAATGAGCAGTTCTTC CASSFGLGGNEQFF
- TRBJ1-2 15 TRBD1 TRBV5-4 TGTGCCAGCAGCTCAGACAGGGAAGGTTACTATGGCTACACCTTC CASSSDREGYYGYTF
- TRBJ2-7 14 TRBD1 TRBV11-2 TGTGCCAGCAGCCTAGGACAGGGCCCTACCGAGCAGTACTTC CASSLGQGPTEQYF
- TRBJ2-1 15 - TRBV7-2 TGTGCCAGCAGTCCTAGCCGGGGAAGTTACAATGAGCAGTTCTTC CASSPSRGSYNEQFF
- TRBJ2-1 15 TRBD2 TRBV7-2 TGTGCCAGCAGCTTAGCTAGCGGGGCATACAATGAGCAGTTCTTC CASSLASGAYNEQFF
- TRBJ2-1 14 TRBD2 TRBV2 TGTGCCAGCTTACTAGCGGGAGGGGGCAATGAGCAGTTCTTC CASLLAGGGNEQFF
- TRBJ1-5 14 - TRBV27 TGTGCCAGCAGTTTATCGAGGGCCAATCAGCCCCAGCATTTT CASSLSRANQPQHF
few TRBJ2-2 14 - TRBV7-6 TGTGCCACTACGACAGGCACGAACACCGGGGAGCTGTTTTTT CATTTGTNTGELFF
- TRBJ1-3 14 - TRBV27 TGTGCCAGTTCCCCGGGGGGATCGGGAAACACCATATATTTT CASSPGGSGNTIYF
- TRBJ2-7 14 - TRBV5-1 TGCGCCAGCAGACTTGGGGCCCTTCCCTACGAGCAGTACTTC CASRLGALPYEQYF
- TRBJ2-7 11 - TRBV5-1 TGCGCCAGCAGGGCTGTGAATGAGCAGTACTTC CASRAVNEQYF
- TRBJ1-1 13 - TRBV28 TGTGCCAGCCGTGGGCGGGGACGCGCCCAAGCTTTCTTT CASRGRGRAQAFF
few TRBJ2-1 15 TRBD1 TRBV7-9 TGTGCCAGTGTTCCCGGGACAGGCTCCTACAATGAGCAGTTCTTC CASVPGTGSYNEQFF
few TRBJ1-2 16 TRBD1 TRBV28 TGTGCCAGCAGTTTGAAACCCAGGGGGCATAACTATGGCTACACCTTC CASSLKPRGHNYGYTF
once TRBJ1-3 13 - TRBV5-1 TGCGCCAGCAGTTTGGACAGTGGAAACACCATATATTTT CASSLDSGNTIYF
- TRBJ2-4 14 - TRBV19 TGTGCCAGTAGTATTTGGGGGCTCGAAAACATTCAGTACTTC CASSIWGLENIQYF
- TRBJ2-7 14 TRBD1 TRBV7-7 TGTGCTAGCAGCTTGGGGACAGGGTCCTACGAGCAGTACTTC CASSLGTGSYEQYF
few TRBJ1-1 14 - TRBV7-9 TGTGCCAGCAGCTTACAGGGCCCAAACACTGAAGCTTTCTTT CASSLQGPNTEAFF
- TRBJ1-5 15 TRBD1 TRBV18 TGTGCCAGCTCACCGGGGACAGGGGGAAATCAGCCCCAGCATTTT CASSPGTGGNQPQHF
once TRBJ2-3 18 - TRBV28 TGTGCCAGCAGTTCCCCTCAGGGGAGACTAAGCCATTCAGATACGCAGTATTTT CASSSPQGRLSHSDTQYF